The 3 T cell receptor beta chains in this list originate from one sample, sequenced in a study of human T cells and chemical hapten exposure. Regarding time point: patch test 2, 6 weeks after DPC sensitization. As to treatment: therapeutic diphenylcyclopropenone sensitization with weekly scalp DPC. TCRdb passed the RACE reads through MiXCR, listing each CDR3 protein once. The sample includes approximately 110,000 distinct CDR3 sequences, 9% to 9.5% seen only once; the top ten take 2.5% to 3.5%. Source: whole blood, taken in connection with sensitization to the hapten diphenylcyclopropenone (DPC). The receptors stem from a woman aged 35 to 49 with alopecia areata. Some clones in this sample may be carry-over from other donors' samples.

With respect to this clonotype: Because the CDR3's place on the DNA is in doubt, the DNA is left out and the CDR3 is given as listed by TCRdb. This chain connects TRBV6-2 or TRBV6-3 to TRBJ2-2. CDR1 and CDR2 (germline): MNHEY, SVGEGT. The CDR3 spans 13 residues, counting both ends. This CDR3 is CASSTETPGSCFF.

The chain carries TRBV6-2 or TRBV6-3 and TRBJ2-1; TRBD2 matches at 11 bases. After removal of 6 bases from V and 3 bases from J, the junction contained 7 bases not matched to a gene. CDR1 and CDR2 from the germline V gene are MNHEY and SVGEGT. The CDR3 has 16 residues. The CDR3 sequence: CASRPTSGVHYNEQFF. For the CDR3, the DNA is TGTGCCAGCAGACCGACTAGCGGGGTCCACTACAATGAGCAGTTCTTC.

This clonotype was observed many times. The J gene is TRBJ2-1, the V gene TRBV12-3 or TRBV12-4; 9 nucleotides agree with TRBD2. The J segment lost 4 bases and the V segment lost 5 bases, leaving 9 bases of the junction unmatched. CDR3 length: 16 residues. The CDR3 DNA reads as TGTGCCAGCAGTCCGAGAGCGGGGGGACCTTACAATGAGCAGTTCTTC. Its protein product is CASSPRAGGPYNEQFF.